These 3 T cell receptor beta chains share one sample of origin, sequenced in a study of cytomegalovirus exposure and HLA in healthy donors. Primers for the PCR totalled 60 Vbeta and 13 Jbeta. The protocol was immunoSEQ multiplex PCR, while the TCRdb copy is restricted to in-frame clones and leaves out a portion. This table holds 50,000 to 55,000 clones, about 81% found once. Specimen: PBMCs. These receptor sequences come from a boy younger than 18 in good health and CMV-seropositive.

The chain has TRBV5-4 and TRBJ2-1; D possibly corresponds to TRBD2 (6 bases). Germline CDR1 reads SGHNT; CDR2 reads YYREEE (reference sequence). With 0 bases removed from V and 1 base from J, the gap between germline ends came to 11 bases. The CDR3 extends over 16 amino acids. The chain's CDR3 is CASSLDGGVSYNEQFF. Written as DNA, the CDR3 is TGTGCCAGCAGCTTGGATGGCGGGGTTTCCTACAATGAGCAGTTCTTC.

The rearrangement links TRBV4-1 to TRBJ1-5; tentatively, D is TRBD1 (5 bases). CDR1 and CDR2 from the germline V gene are MGHRA and YSYEKL. This CDR3 is 13 amino acids long. V lost 0 bases and J 7 bases, leaving 7 bases between the germline ends. Here the CDR3 DNA reads TGCGCCAGCAGCCAAGAAGCAGGGCAGCCCCAGCATTTT. It codes for CASSQEAGQPQHF.

The chain carries TRBV13 and TRBJ1-2; D unresolved. This CDR3 has 15 amino acids. The germline CDR1 and CDR2 sequences are PRHDT and FYEKMQ (reference sequence). The V end lost 1 base, the J end lost 8 bases, and 17 bases lay between the germline ends. CDR3 residues: CASSLEKRPLEGYTF. Written as DNA, the CDR3 is TGTGCCAGCAGCTTAGAGAAGCGGCCGCTAGAAGGCTACACCTTC.